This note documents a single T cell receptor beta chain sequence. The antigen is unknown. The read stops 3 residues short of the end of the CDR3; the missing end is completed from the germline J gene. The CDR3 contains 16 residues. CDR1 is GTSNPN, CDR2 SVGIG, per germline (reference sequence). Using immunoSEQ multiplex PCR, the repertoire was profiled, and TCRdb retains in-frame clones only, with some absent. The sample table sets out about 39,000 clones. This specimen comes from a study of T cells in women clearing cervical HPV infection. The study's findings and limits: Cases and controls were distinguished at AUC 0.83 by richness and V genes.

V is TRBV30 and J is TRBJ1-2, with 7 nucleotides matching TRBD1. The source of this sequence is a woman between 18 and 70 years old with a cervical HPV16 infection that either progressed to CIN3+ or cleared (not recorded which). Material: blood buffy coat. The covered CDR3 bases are TGTGCCTCTACCGGGACAGACTCTTCCTCCTACAATGAC. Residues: CASTGTDSSSYND. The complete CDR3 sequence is CASTGTDSSSYNDYTF. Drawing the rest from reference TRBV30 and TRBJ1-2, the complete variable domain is SQTIHQWPATLVQPVGSPLSLECTVEGTSNPNLYWYRQAAGRGLQLLFYSVGIGQISSEVPQNLSASRPQDRQFILSSKKLLLSDSGFYLCASTGTDSSSYNDYTFGSGTRLTVV.